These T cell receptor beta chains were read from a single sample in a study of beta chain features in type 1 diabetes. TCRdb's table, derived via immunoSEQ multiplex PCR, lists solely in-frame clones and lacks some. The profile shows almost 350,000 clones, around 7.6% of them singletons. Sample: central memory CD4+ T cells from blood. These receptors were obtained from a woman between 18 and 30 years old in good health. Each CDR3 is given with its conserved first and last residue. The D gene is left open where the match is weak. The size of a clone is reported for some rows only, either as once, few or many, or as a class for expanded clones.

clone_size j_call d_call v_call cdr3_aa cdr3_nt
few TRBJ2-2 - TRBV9 CASSVGLYTGELFF TGTGCCAGCAGCGTAGGACTCTACACCGGGGAGCTGTTTTTT
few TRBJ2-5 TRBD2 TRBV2 CASSPVPGGWETQYF TGTGCCAGCAGCCCGGTTCCGGGAGGGTGGGAGACCCAGTACTTC
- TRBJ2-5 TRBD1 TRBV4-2 CASSQAGTGGGGTQYF TGTGCCAGCAGCCAAGCCGGGACAGGGGGCGGGGGGACCCAGTACTTC
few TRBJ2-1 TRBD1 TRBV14 CASSLRRDRGNEQFF TGTGCCAGCAGCCTTCGCCGGGACAGGGGCAATGAGCAGTTCTTC
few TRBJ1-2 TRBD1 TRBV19 CASNGGQAYGYTF TGTGCCAGTAACGGAGGACAGGCCTATGGCTACACCTTC
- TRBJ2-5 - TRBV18 CASSATREKTQYF TGTGCCAGCTCAGCGACAAGGGAAAAGACCCAGTACTTC
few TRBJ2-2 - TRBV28 CASSLWQGSTGELFF TGTGCCAGCAGTTTGTGGCAGGGAAGCACCGGGGAGCTGTTTTTT
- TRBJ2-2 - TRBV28 CASSLRGELFF TGTGCCAGCAGCTTGCGCGGGGAGCTGTTTTTT
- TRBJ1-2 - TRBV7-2 CASSLGNTYGYTF TGTGCCAGCAGCTTAGGGAACACCTATGGCTACACCTTC
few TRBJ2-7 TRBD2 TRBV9 CASSSGLAGIYEQYF TGTGCCAGCAGCTCGGGACTAGCGGGAATTTACGAGCAGTACTTC
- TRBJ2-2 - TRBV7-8 CASSLGYESTGELFF TGTGCCAGCAGCTTAGGATACGAATCTACCGGGGAGCTGTTTTTT
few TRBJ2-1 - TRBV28 CASSLPLAHNEQFF TGTGCCAGCAGCCTCCCACTAGCCCACAATGAGCAGTTCTTC
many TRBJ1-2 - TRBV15 CATSNESRLYGYTF TGTGCCACCAGCAATGAAAGCAGGCTCTATGGCTACACCTTC
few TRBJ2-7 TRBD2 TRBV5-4 CASSMPGLAGREQYF TGTGCCAGCAGCATGCCGGGACTAGCGGGTCGTGAGCAGTACTTC
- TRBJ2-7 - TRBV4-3 CASSQGSSLGEQYF TGCGCCAGCAGCCAAGGAAGCAGCTTAGGAGAGCAGTACTTC
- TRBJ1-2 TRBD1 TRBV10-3 CANSQGQGQKTYGYTF TGTGCCAATTCACAGGGCCAGGGACAGAAAACCTATGGCTACACCTTC
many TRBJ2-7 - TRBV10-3 CAISPSTSEQYF TGTGCCATCAGTCCTTCGACTAGCGAGCAGTACTTC
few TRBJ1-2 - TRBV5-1 CASSLGAAYGYTF TGCGCCAGCAGCTTGGGGGCCGCCTATGGCTACACCTTC
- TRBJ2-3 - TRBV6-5 CASSYRGDTQYF TGTGCCAGCAGTTACCGAGGGGATACGCAGTATTTT
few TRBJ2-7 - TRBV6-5 CASSYTTRAAQYF TGTGCCAGCAGTTACACGACGAGAGCCGCACAGTACTTC
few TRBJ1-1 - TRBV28 CASSSPHVVGTEAFF TGTGCCAGCAGTTCCCCCCATGTGGTGGGCACTGAAGCTTTCTTT
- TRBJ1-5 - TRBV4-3 CASSQGGNSNQPQHF TGCGCCAGCAGCCAAGGGGGGAATAGCAATCAGCCCCAGCATTTT
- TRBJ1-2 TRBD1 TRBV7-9 CASSLAGTAYGYTF TGTGCCAGCAGCTTAGCCGGGACAGCTTATGGCTACACCTTC
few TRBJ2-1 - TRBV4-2 CASSPSRHEQFF TGTGCCAGCAGCCCCAGTAGGCATGAGCAGTTCTTC
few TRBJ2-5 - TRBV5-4 CAPLGETQYF TGTGCCCCCCTTGGAGAGACCCAGTACTTC
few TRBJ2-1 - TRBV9 CASTRREKDNEQFF TGTGCCAGCACCCGAAGGGAAAAGGACAATGAGCAGTTCTTC
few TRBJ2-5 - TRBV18 CASFYGPQETQYF TGTGCCAGCTTCTATGGGCCACAAGAGACCCAGTACTTC
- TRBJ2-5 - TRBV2 CASSSRTQTETQYF TGTGCCAGCAGTTCACGGACCCAGACGGAGACCCAGTACTTC
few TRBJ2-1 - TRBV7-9 CASSGGPTYNEQFF TGTGCCAGCAGCGGGGGGCCAACCTACAATGAGCAGTTCTTC
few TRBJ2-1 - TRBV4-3 CASSQEFGPGQGQFF TGCGCCAGCAGCCAAGAATTCGGTCCAGGGCAGGGTCAGTTCTTC
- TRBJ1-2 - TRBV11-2 CASSLDLGRDGYTF TGTGCCAGCAGCTTAGATCTGGGGAGGGATGGCTACACCTTC
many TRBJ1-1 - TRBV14 CASSRGLVNTEAFF TGTGCCAGCTCCCGGGGACTTGTGAACACTGAAGCTTTCTTT
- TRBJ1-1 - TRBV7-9 CASSLLFDTEAFF TGTGCCAGCAGCTTATTATTCGACACTGAAGCTTTCTTT
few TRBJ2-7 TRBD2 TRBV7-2 CASSLQSGSYEQYF TGTGCCAGCAGCTTACAAAGCGGGAGCTACGAGCAGTACTTC
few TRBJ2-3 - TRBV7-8 CASSSTGDRTDTQYF TGTGCCAGCAGCTCTACCGGGGACCGCACAGATACGCAGTATTTT
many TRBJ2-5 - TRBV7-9 CASSQLRETQYF TGTGCCAGCAGCCAACTAAGGGAGACCCAGTACTTC
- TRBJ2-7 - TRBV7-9 CASTGGGREQYF TGTGCCAGCACCGGAGGAGGGCGCGAGCAGTACTTC
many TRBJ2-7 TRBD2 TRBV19 CASSLIAGAIEQYF TGTGCCAGTAGTCTAATAGCGGGAGCTATCGAGCAGTACTTC
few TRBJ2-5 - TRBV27 CASRTSGTQYF TGTGCCAGCAGAACCTCCGGGACCCAGTACTTC
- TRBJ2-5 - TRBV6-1 CASSTPATETQYF TGTGCCAGCAGCACCCCAGCCACAGAGACCCAGTACTTC
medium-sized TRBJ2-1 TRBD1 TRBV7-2 CASRTMTGNSYNEQFF TGTGCCAGCAGGACGATGACAGGGAACTCCTACAATGAGCAGTTCTTC
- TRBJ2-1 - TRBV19 CASSTAGSEPYNEQFF TGTGCCAGTAGTACCGCGGGTAGCGAACCCTACAATGAGCAGTTCTTC
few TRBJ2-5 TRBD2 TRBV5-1 CASSPSGRNQETQYF TGCGCCAGCAGTCCTAGCGGGAGGAACCAAGAGACCCAGTACTTC
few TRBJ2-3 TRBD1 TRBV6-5 CASRMTGGADTQYF TGTGCCAGCAGAATGACAGGGGGCGCGGATACGCAGTATTTT
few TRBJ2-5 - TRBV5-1 CASSLRQGGDQETQYF TGCGCCAGCAGCTTAAGACAGGGAGGGGACCAAGAGACCCAGTACTTC
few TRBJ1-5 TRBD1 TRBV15 CATQGDSHQPQHF TGTGCCACCCAGGGGGACAGTCATCAGCCCCAGCATTTT
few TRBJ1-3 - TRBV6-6 CASSKRTGPTADTIYF TGTGCCAGCAGTAAACGCACCGGTCCAACGGCGGACACCATATATTTT
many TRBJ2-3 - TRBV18 CASSPPSGYTDTQYF TGTGCCAGCTCACCACCCTCGGGGTACACAGATACGCAGTATTTT
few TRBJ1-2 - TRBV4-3 CASSHGAKGGYTF TGCGCCAGCAGCCATGGGGCCAAGGGAGGCTACACCTTC
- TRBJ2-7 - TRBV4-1 CASSQDIRGQQYF TGCGCCAGCAGCCAAGATATAAGGGGTCAGCAGTACTTC
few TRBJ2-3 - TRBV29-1 CSAGDSKTQYF TGCAGCGCCGGAGACAGTAAAACGCAGTATTTT
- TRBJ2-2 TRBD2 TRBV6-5 CAVREPNTGELFF TGTGCCGTGCGGGAGCCGAACACCGGGGAGCTGTTTTTT
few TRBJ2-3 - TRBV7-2 CASSLSGDTQYF TGTGCCAGCAGCTTATCGGGAGATACGCAGTATTTT
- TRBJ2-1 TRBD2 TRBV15 CATSRQRGSYNEQFF TGTGCCACCAGCAGACAGCGGGGATCCTACAATGAGCAGTTCTTC
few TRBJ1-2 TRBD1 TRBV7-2 CASSPRDRGHYGYTF TGTGCCAGCAGCCCCCGGGACAGGGGGCACTATGGCTACACCTTC
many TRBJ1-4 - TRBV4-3 CASSRQDSEKLFF TGCGCCAGCAGCCGACAGGACAGTGAAAAACTGTTTTTT
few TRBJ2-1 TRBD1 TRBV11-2 CASSLQGAGYNEQFF TGTGCCAGCAGTTTACAGGGGGCGGGGTACAATGAGCAGTTCTTC
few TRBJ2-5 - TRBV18 CASSLSRETQYF TGTGCCAGCTCACTGTCGAGGGAGACCCAGTACTTC